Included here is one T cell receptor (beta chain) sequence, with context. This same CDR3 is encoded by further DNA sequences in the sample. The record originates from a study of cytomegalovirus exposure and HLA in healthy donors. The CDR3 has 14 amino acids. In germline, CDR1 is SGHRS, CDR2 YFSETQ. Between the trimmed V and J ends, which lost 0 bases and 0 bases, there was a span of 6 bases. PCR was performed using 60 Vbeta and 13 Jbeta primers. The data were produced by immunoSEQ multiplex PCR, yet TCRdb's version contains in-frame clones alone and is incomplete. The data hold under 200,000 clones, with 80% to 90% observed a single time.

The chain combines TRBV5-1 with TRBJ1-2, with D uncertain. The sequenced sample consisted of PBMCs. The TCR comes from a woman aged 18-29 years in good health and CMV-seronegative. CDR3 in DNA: TGCGCCAGCAGCTTGGTCGGGTCTAACTATGGCTACACCTTC. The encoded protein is CASSLVGSNYGYTF.